This record concerns one T cell receptor beta chain sequence. The antigen is unknown. The CDR3 runs 13 residues. Germline-derived CDR1 and CDR2 are WSHSY and SAAADI. V was trimmed by 6 bases and J by 4 bases, leaving 10 bases between them. This entry is derived from a study of cytomegalovirus exposure and HLA in healthy donors. Across the whole study: In a previous analysis, 120 million or so unique TCR beta sequences were found from 170 million or so T cells. The study placed over 65% of its roughly 400 genotyped donors in the Caucasian-associated ancestry cluster.

Use of 60 Vbeta and 13 Jbeta primers characterized the PCR. Assay used: immunoSEQ multiplex PCR; TCRdb lists only in-frame clones, some missing. Seen here are about 120,000 clones, about 8.6% observed once, and the top ten hold approximately 6%. Study results and caveats: The authors listed some 150 TCR beta chains as cytomegalovirus-associated. Sequencing artifact likely explains a cluster of highly shared sequence variants.

This chain uses TRBV10-2 with TRBJ1-5, with D unresolved. The origin of this receptor is a woman in her 40s in good health and CMV-seropositive. Sequencing was performed on PBMCs. The CDR3 coding sequence is TGCGCCAGCAGCGGGATAGGGAATCAGCCCCAGCATTTT. It translates to CASSGIGNQPQHF.